A selection of T cell receptor beta chains follows, all from one sample in a study of T cells in Graves' hyperthyroidism and ophthalmopathy. TCRdb ran MiXCR on the multiplex PCR reads and lists one entry per CDR3 protein. The sample includes 530,000 or so distinct CDR3 sequences, roughly 50% of them seen just once. Sequencing was performed on peripheral blood or thyroid tissue (not recorded which). These receptors originate from a woman aged 18-29 years with Graves' hyperthyroidism. CDR3s include the opening cysteine and the closing phenylalanine or tryptophan. The order of the fields is clone size, V gene, D gene, J gene, CDR3 DNA, CDR3 protein. A D gene is named only where the DNA matches it firmly. Where a row states a size, it is once, few, many or the class of an expanded clone; other rows omit it.

.	TRBV20-1	TRBD2	TRBJ2-5	TGCAGTGCCGACATGGGCGGGAGGGGTACAGATACGCAGTACTTC	CSADMGGRGTDTQYF
few	TRBV5-1	TRBD1	TRBJ1-1	TGCGCCAGCAGCTGGGACAGGGGCTTGAACACTGAAGCTTTCTTT	CASSWDRGLNTEAFF
.	TRBV24-1	.	TRBJ2-1	TGTGCCACCAGTGTTAGAGGGAGTGGGGACAATGAGCAGTTCTTC	CATSVRGSGDNEQFF
many	TRBV5-8	TRBD2	TRBJ2-5	TGTGCCAGCAGCTTGGCGACTAGCGGGAGTCTCGGTGAGACCCAGTACTTC	CASSLATSGSLGETQYF
.	TRBV10-3	.	TRBJ2-6	TGTGCCATCAGTGAGTCGGCAGGGTCTGAAGCTTTC	CAISESAGSEAF
.	TRBV29-1	.	TRBJ1-1	TGCAGCTTACTGGAGAACACTGAAGCTTTCTTT	CSLLENTEAFF
.	TRBV29-1	.	TRBJ1-1	TGCAGCGTTGTACGGGGGACCACCCCTAGGCGGACTGAAGCTTTCTTT	CSVVRGTTPRRTEAFF
.	TRBV6-6	TRBD1	TRBJ1-4	TGTGCCATCAGTCAGGGGGCGCGTGGTGAAAAACTGTTTTTT	CAISQGARGEKLFF
many	TRBV9	.	TRBJ1-1	TGTGCCAGCAGCCAAACATTTGACCGGGACACTGAAGCTTTCTTT	CASSQTFDRDTEAFF
.	TRBV13	.	TRBJ2-7	TGTGCCAGCAGCTTAGTGAAGATCTCCTACGAGCAGTACTTC	CASSLVKISYEQYF
.	TRBV2	.	TRBJ2-5	TGTGCCAGCAGTTCCGTAGGTACCGGAGAGACCCAGTACTTC	CASSSVGTGETQYF
many	TRBV14	TRBD2	TRBJ2-2	TGTGCCAGCAGCCGGAGACCGGGACTAGCGGGAGTCGGGGAGCTGTTTTTT	CASSRRPGLAGVGELFF
many	TRBV20-1	.	TRBJ1-2	TGCAGTGCTCTAAGCCCCGGCTATGGCTACACCTTC	CSALSPGYGYTF
once	TRBV12-3/TRBV12-4	TRBD1	TRBJ1-4	TGTGCCAGCACCGGGGGACAGGTCAATGAAAAACTGTTTTTT	CASTGGQVNEKLFF
few	TRBV5-1	TRBD1	TRBJ2-5	TGCGCCAGCAGCTGGGGACAGGTAGAAGAGACCCAGTACTTC	CASSWGQVEETQYF
many	TRBV12-5	.	TRBJ2-7	TGTGCTAGTGGTTCCTCGACAGCCCAGGGCTCGCTCTACGAGCAGTACTTC	CASGSSTAQGSLYEQYF
many	TRBV7-2	TRBD2	TRBJ2-2	TGTGCCAGCAGCTTAGAACTAGCGGACACCGGGGAGCTGTTTTTT	CASSLELADTGELFF
once	TRBV6-1	.	TRBJ1-1	TGTGCCAGCCGGGACATGAACACTGAAGCTTTCTTT	CASRDMNTEAFF
few	TRBV7-9	TRBD2	TRBJ2-7	TGTGCCAGCAGCCTGAAACCGCGGACTAGCGGGAGATGGGAGGGCTACGAGCAGTACTTC	CASSLKPRTSGRWEGYEQYF
many	TRBV12-3/TRBV12-4	.	TRBJ2-7	TGTGCCAGCAGTTTTTCGTTGTCCGGAGGGGTTGACTACGAGCAGTACTTC	CASSFSLSGGVDYEQYF
.	TRBV24-1	.	TRBJ2-3	TGTGCCAGCAGCCCCCCCGGCGGGAGCACAGATACGCAGTATTTT	CASSPPGGSTDTQYF
few	TRBV7-8	.	TRBJ1-6	TGTGCCAGCAGCCGACGTGATTGGACCTCACCCCTCCACTTT	CASSRRDWTSPLHF
many	TRBV6-5	.	TRBJ1-4	TGTGCCAGCAGCTCGACAGGCTCGGGAAAACTGTTTTTT	CASSSTGSGKLFF
.	TRBV20-1	.	TRBJ2-3	TGCAGTGCTAGAGATGGGGCAGCAAGCACAGATACGCAGTATTTT	CSARDGAASTDTQYF
many	TRBV25-1	TRBD2	TRBJ2-7	TGTGCCAGCAGTGGGAGGGTAGCGGGAACGGGCGAGCAGTACTTC	CASSGRVAGTGEQYF
.	TRBV5-1	.	TRBJ2-3	TGCGCCAGCAGCTTGTCATTTGGCACAGATACGCAGTATTTT	CASSLSFGTDTQYF
.	TRBV29-1	.	TRBJ1-4	TGCAGCGTTCTCGGGGCTAATGAAAAACTGTTTTTT	CSVLGANEKLFF
.	TRBV7-9	.	TRBJ1-3	TGTGCCAGCAGCTATAGCGGGAGGGATGGAAACACCATATATTTT	CASSYSGRDGNTIYF
.	TRBV20-1	.	TRBJ2-6	TGCAGTGCTAGACCCAGGGAGGCCCCTGGGGCCAACGTCCTGACTTTC	CSARPREAPGANVLTF
many	TRBV5-5	.	TRBJ2-7	TGTGCCAGCAGCTTGACCCCGGCGAGCTACGAGCAGTACTTC	CASSLTPASYEQYF
many	TRBV20-1	TRBD1	TRBJ1-1	TGCAGTGCCCTAAAGGACAGGGATACGACTGAAGCTTTCTTT	CSALKDRDTTEAFF
many	TRBV29-1	.	TRBJ2-7	TGCAGCGTTGAAGAGGACGGCTACTACTTC	CSVEEDGYYF
.	TRBV7-2	.	TRBJ2-2	TGTGCCAGCAGCTTAGTCTTCATTCTCAGGAACACCGGGGAGCTGTTTTTT	CASSLVFILRNTGELFF
many	TRBV5-4	TRBD1	TRBJ1-6	TGTGCCAGCAGCGTGGACAGGGGCTCCTATAATTCACCCCTCCACTTT	CASSVDRGSYNSPLHF
many	TRBV19	TRBD2	TRBJ2-7	TGTGCCAGTAGTACCGGCGGGACTAGCGGGAACTCCTACGAGCAGTACTTC	CASSTGGTSGNSYEQYF
many	TRBV12-3/TRBV12-4	.	TRBJ1-2	TGTGCCAGCAGTCCAGGGTTTGGCAACTATGGCTACACCTTC	CASSPGFGNYGYTF
.	TRBV29-1	.	TRBJ1-5	TGCAGCGTTGGTTTAGAGGGCAGTACCAACCACGTTCAGGCTGCCCAGCATTTT	CSVGLEGSTNHVQAAQHF
many	TRBV7-9	TRBD2	TRBJ2-7	TGTGCCAGCAGCTTACCGGGAGGCCCCTACGAGCAGTACTTC	CASSLPGGPYEQYF
.	TRBV15	TRBD1	TRBJ1-5	TGTGCCACCGGACCTAGCGGACGTCAGGGGGGCAATCAGCCCCAGCATTTT	CATGPSGRQGGNQPQHF